The following is a T cell receptor beta chain sequence with its context. This CDR3 comprises 14 residues. The germline gives CDR1 MNHEY, CDR2 SVGAGI. With 0 bases clipped from V and 8 bases from J, the junction kept 6 bases outside the gene matches. This specimen comes from a study of blood T cell repertoires in COVID-19. As for the study in general: Collection of acute and convalescent COVID-19 samples took place in the United States, Italy and Spain. T cells, B-cell-depleted T cells, or PBMCs provided the cDNA or gDNA that served as material.

Per the original methods: The assay estimated nucleated cells by amplifying reference gene primers. Clones were sequenced by immunoSEQ multiplex PCR, and TCRdb holds only the in-frame ones, with some missing. That table is the source of V, J and clone size, and D and trimming were worked out from the DNA. Among approximately 280,000 clones listed, around nine tenths were seen once. Clinical history as reported by participants underpinned cohort assignment. This clonotype was obtained from a woman under 30 who had recovered from COVID-19. Input material: PBMCs or T cells enriched from blood (not recorded which). The gene calls are TRBV6-5 and TRBJ2-7, with 8 bases that match TRBD1. In DNA form, the CDR3 reads TGTGCCAGCAGTTACTCGGCAGGGGGCTTACAGCAGTACTTC. The encoded protein is CASSYSAGGLQQYF.